What follows are 8 T cell receptor beta chains derived from one specimen sequenced in a study of tumor-infiltrating lymphocytes in primary liver carcinoma. Starting from about 0.5 ug of total RNA, TCR beta cDNA was produced with a primer in the constant region. For TCR beta, libraries were produced by three nested multiplex PCR rounds using slightly modified ARM-PCR. TRBV1-TRBV30 forward primers paired with a C-beta reverse primer drove the first two PCR rounds, roughly 10 cycles each. Via MiXCR, TCRdb re-called the multiplex PCR reads, giving one row per CDR3 protein. The data show approximately 80,000 distinct CDR3 sequences, 69% seen once. It was from roughly 20-30 mg of unsorted bulk tissue that RNA and DNA were co-extracted. Material for sequencing was tumor-adjacent normal liver tissue. The receptors stem from a man aged 40-55 years with primary liver carcinoma and hepatitis B virus infection.

This clonotype was seen more than once but under ten times. The chain uses TRBV5-1 and TRBJ2-1; 7 nucleotides align to TRBD2. Germline V CDR1 and CDR2: SGHRS, YFSETQ. The CDR3 consists of 15 residues. CDR3: CDSSFGASGGNEQFF. CDR3 bases: TGCGACAGTAGCTTTGGAGCTAGCGGAGGCAATGAGCAGTTCTTC.

This clonotype appeared a single time. The CDR3 does not close with the conserved phenylalanine or tryptophan, likely indicating a read error. The chain is built from TRBV29-1 and TRBJ2-1, with 9 positions matching TRBD2. This CDR3 comprises 16 residues. The V segment lost 1 base and the J segment 7 bases; nucleotides outside the gene matches: 11. The germline gives CDR1 SQVTM, CDR2 ANQGSEA. DNA of the CDR3: TGCAGCGTTGAAGTACCGGGACTAGCACTTCGGAATGAGCAGTTCTTA. The encoded protein is CSVEVPGLALRNEQFL.

The chain couples TRBV7-9 to TRBJ2-1, with D uncertain. The CDR3 runs 14 residues. Trimming stripped 3 bases from V and 4 bases from J, with 10 bases between. CDR1 is SEHNR, CDR2 FQNEAQ, per germline (reference sequence). CDR3 region: CASSLAMRYNEQFF. CDR3 nucleotides: TGTGCCAGCAGCTTGGCGATGAGGTACAATGAGCAGTTCTTC.

The count of this clonotype is one. The chain has TRBV7-2 and TRBJ2-7; tentative D call: TRBD2 (5 bases). V was clipped by 5 bases and J by 4 bases, with 18 bases between them. The CDR3 is made up of 15 amino acids. The germline V gene has CDR1 SGHTA and CDR2 FQGNSA. This CDR3 reads CASSVTEEVLYEQYF. DNA for the CDR3: TGTGCCAGCAGCGTTACAGAGGAGGTCCTTTACGAGCAGTACTTC.

The CDR3 here is CASSPGLSGGPNYEQYF. The CDR3 bases are TGCGCCAGCAGTCCCGGACTATCGGGAGGGCCTAACTACGAGCAGTACTTC. This chain joins TRBV5-1 and TRBJ2-7, with 8 positions matching TRBD2. Per the germline V gene, CDR1 is SGHRS and CDR2 is YFSETQ. The CDR3 totals 17 residues. Trimming cost V 5 bases and J 3 bases; bases outside gene matches: 16.

Comments on this clonotype: The conserved phenylalanine or tryptophan is not found at the CDR3 terminus, so this likely reflects a read error. The rearrangement uses TRBV12-3 or TRBV12-4 and TRBJ2-1; possibly TRBD1 or TRBD2 for D (5 bases each). The CDR3 totals 13 residues. Trimming removed 8 bases from V and 9 bases from J, with 17 bases in between. The CDR3 region has the DNA TGTGCCAGCGAGAGGGGAGCGGCACTTGAGCAGTTCTTA. Translated, it gives CASERGAALEQFL.

As for this clonotype: A much larger clone sits a single nucleotide away, making a read error possible. The chain's CDR3 is CAWATGGVQSQHF. CDR3 coding DNA: TGTGCCTGGGCTACAGGGGGCGTTCAGTCCCAGCATTTT. J is TRBJ1-5 and V is TRBV30, with 9 positions matching TRBD1. The CDR3 has 13 amino acids. The V gene's germline CDR1 is GTSNPN and CDR2 SVGIG (reference sequence).

The chain joins TRBV10-3 to TRBJ2-7; no firm D call. This CDR3 contains 13 residues. V dropped 11 bases and J dropped 5 bases, with 19 bases sitting between them. Germline CDR1 and CDR2: ENHRY and SYGVKD. In DNA form, the CDR3 reads TGTGCCTCACAGCCGGGCTTGTTTGACGAGCAGTACTTC. Amino acid sequence: CASQPGLFDEQYF.